This T cell receptor (beta chain) derives from a study of cytomegalovirus exposure and HLA in healthy donors (dated by TCRdb to 2016 to 2017). A note on the overall study: In an earlier analysis of roughly 590 of the donors, around 300 Gb of sequence data and 117 million unique TCR beta sequences from approximately 180 million T cells were reported. Donor age, sex, ethnicity and CMV serostatus were compiled alongside the repertoire data. Class I and class II HLA loci were covered by the typing at four-digit resolution. The study used immunosequencing to profile the T cell repertoires of approximately 650 subjects and linked those repertoires to cytomegalovirus serostatus. In addition to the first cohort of 650 to 750 subjects, a separate validation cohort of about 120 different subjects was used. The study aimed to test whether cataloging public T cell receptors could reveal signatures of past pathogen exposure. Roughly five DR-DQ haplotypes were handled as single units for association and clustering because linkage in the cohort was strong. High-throughput TCR immunosequencing, statistical association of individual TCRs with disease status, and machine learning were combined to predict cytomegalovirus infection status. Of the roughly 430 genotyped donors, approximately 83% fell in the genetic ancestry cluster associated with self-reported Caucasian donors. Approximately 300 gigabases of sequencing data and tens of millions of unique TCR sequences were included in an early release covering over 600 HLA-typed donors. To decide whether each TCR beta V gene segment behaved as functional or pseudogenic, an earlier analysis of approximately 620 of the donors relied on high-throughput TCR beta sequencing. In the later analysis, no new phenotypic data were used to find candidate immune exposures; instead, reliance was placed on TCR beta sequences and their occurrence across donors. A later analysis re-examined previously published TCR beta repertoires from around 670 donors and added high-resolution HLA genotyping to investigate patterns of TCR occurrence. In a later genetic analysis, genome-wide SNP genotypes for about 55% of the roughly 670 donors were used, and that subset was treated as a discovery cohort. All discovery cohort repertoires had been generated on a single sequencing platform. Typing coverage differed by locus: A, B, C, DRB1 and DQB1 were typed in roughly 629-630 donors, DQA1 in around 500, DPA1 in some 600, and DPB1 in 450 to 490. On average, around 200,000 unique TCR beta nucleotide sequences were sequenced per donor among some 420 genotyped donors of the cohort, with roughly a sixth of those sequences being non-productive.

General study outcomes and caveats: Correlated functional status among segregating V segments might reflect linkage disequilibrium, but an unknown experimental factor could not be ruled out. When HLA alleles, especially DR and DQ, strongly co-occurred, attributing TCR associations to individual alleles was difficult. According to a later analysis, parvovirus B19, influenza, CMV and Epstein-Barr virus appeared linked to several top co-occurrence clusters. In an earlier analysis of more than 500 of the donors, most TCR beta V segments appeared in productive rearrangements about 87% or about 30% of the time, broadly matching IMGT annotations. A later analysis found that most CMV-associated TCR beta chains appeared HLA-restricted, with HLA associations seemingly driven largely by CMV exposure. A later genetic analysis reported fewer N-insertions in productive TCRs among donors in an Asian-associated ancestry cluster than the approximately 700-donor mean. In a later analysis, the rate of TCR association differed among HLA loci, with DRB1 alleles having the most associated TCRs and HLA-C alleles having the fewest. The only immune exposure information available for the cohort was CMV serostatus. A further reported finding was that TCR beta sequences accurately predicted the HLA-A and HLA-B alleles for most subjects in the first cohort. The classifier was reported to diagnose cytomegalovirus status with high specificity and sensitivity in both the original and validation cohorts. A total of some 180 TCR beta chains were listed by the study as associated with cytomegalovirus. In this cohort, only TCR beta chains were sequenced, and detectable features were limited by the absence of alpha or paired-chain data. The sequencing pipeline was judged likely to have produced a cluster of highly shared sequence variants as a technical artifact. The authors suggested that the approach could potentially be generalized to other disease states and immunological phenotypes. Some IMGT-functional V segments, including TRBV6-2 and TRBV6-3, could not be told apart with the 87-base-pair reads, so those segments were excluded. A few of the identified cytomegalovirus-associated TCR beta chains were confirmed in vitro to be specific for cytomegalovirus antigens. Because counts were too low, approximately 18 rarely observed V segments, including chromosome 9 orphons, were excluded from the earlier analysis of 587 of the donors. In a later analysis, HLA-associated TCR beta chains were found to be more clonally expanded and to have lower generation probabilities than equally common non-associated chains. While some public TCRs were present in many individuals, most TCR sequences turned up only very rarely across donors. Sequencing depth was assumed to be roughly uniform across donors in the presence/absence analyses, though that assumption may not hold. Specific HLA alleles were associated with 15,000 to 20,000 TCR beta sequences at a false discovery rate of 0.05 in a later analysis. Because some donors lacked HLA typing at each locus, the association tests relied only on the typed subset. An association between a missense DCLRE1C variant and V-gene and J-gene trimming of TCR beta chains was found in a later genetic analysis and replicated in an independent cohort.

Trimming at the junction amounts to 0 bases on V and 9 bases on J, and the germline ends lie 15 bases apart. Looking up the germline V gene (reference sequence) yields CDR1 GTSNPN and CDR2 SVGIG. From cysteine to phenylalanine, the CDR3 is 15 amino acids long. Kept here is only the CDR3 DNA, which spans 45 bases and is read in frame from base 1. The method behind the library was the immunoSEQ multiplex PCR assay. For the multiplex PCR, a mixture combining 60 forward primers for TCR Vbeta segments and 13 reverse primers for TCR Jbeta segments was used. The CDR3 region of rearranged TCR beta genes was amplified from genomic DNA by a multiplex PCR assay. The amplified TCR beta libraries were sequenced on the Illumina HiSeq System as 87-base-pair reads. Turning to the authors' computational methods: In a later analysis, some 80 million unique TCR beta chains were counted across the approximately 640 repertoires, and approximately 9.9 million of these chains were shared by at least two donors. To remove PCR and sequencing errors, raw reads were error-corrected and collapsed into unique sequences using a nearest-neighbor algorithm that merged closely related sequences. CDR3 sequences were aligned to IMGT reference sequences to assign V, D and J gene segments. For a sequence to be retained, a match of at least six nucleotides was required to both a V gene segment and a J gene segment. Rearrangements were called productive when the CDR3 lacked stop codons and stayed in frame with V and J; all others were non-productive. Following IMGT convention, CDR3 was defined as the stretch from the second conserved V-encoded cysteine up to the conserved J-encoded phenylalanine. The earlier analysis of some 580 of the donors excluded any sequence lacking an unambiguous match to a single V gene segment. In an earlier analysis of 587 of the donors, a V segment was called functional when productive rearrangements were above 56.7%, and segregating when the standard deviation between donors exceeded 5%. To diagnose cytomegalovirus status from the catalog of TCR beta chain sequences, a statistical classification framework was built. A later analysis assigned V and J genes by comparing TCR nucleotide sequences with IMGT/GENE-DB human TR gene sequences. Using the TCRdist pipeline, a later analysis assigned CDR3 sequences along with most-parsimonious VDJ recombination scenarios. In a later analysis, every TCR beta chain was defined by the combination of its CDR3 amino acid sequence and its V-gene family, and reads without a unique V-gene family were dropped. As a way to deal with suspected cross-contamination and a sequencing artifact, a later analysis dropped approximately 590 nucleotide sequences that were highly shared and had low generation probability. In a later analysis, a clonal expansion index for each public chain was calculated from normalized within-repertoire ranks of inferred template counts. In a later analysis, generation probabilities were computed using a VDJ recombination model fitted to out-of-frame rearrangements, and the results were checked against IGoR. Hypergeometric tests were used in a later analysis to score TCR-TCR, TCR-HLA and TCR-CMV co-occurrence, with a repertoire-size bias correction applied to the TCR pairs. A later analysis estimated false discovery rates by permuting HLA or CMV assignments 20 times. In a later analysis, co-occurring TCRs were grouped using DBSCAN, and TCRdist sequence similarity was added for clustering within HLA-allele-positive subsets. Repertoires with fewer than 30,000 or more than 120,000 public chains were left out of co-occurrence clustering, as were five repertoires with anomalous nucleotide sharing. The table was pulled from immuneACCESS by TCRdb, which kept in-frame rearrangements only. Such tables lose some clones; where checked, under half of the loss comes from unresolved V genes, and the rest has no known cause. For V, J and clone size, that table is used; D and trimming come from the DNA. This sample holds 150,000 to 200,000 clones; approximately 84% were observed only once. The top ten hold 4.8% of the sample.

The cohort consisted of 666 healthy bone marrow donors. At the time of sampling, all cohort members were nominally healthy, though unrecorded immune exposures were likely present. The donor was CMV seropositive and was included in the group of around 300 seropositive cohort members. A peripheral blood sample was collected from each donor, and TCR beta sequencing was performed on peripheral blood mononuclear cells. Genomic DNA was extracted from the blood cell samples with the Qiagen DNeasy Blood Extraction Kit. Of note for this clone: Its target antigen remains unknown. Base-call qualities are not available, and no considerably larger clone is one nucleotide away.

The receptor was derived from a girl aged 5 to 17 in good health and CMV-seropositive. The rearrangement joined TRBV30 to TRBJ1-6; a weak D assignment points to TRBD1 (5 bases agree). Sequencing input: PBMCs. The CDR3 is CAWSVRGGEASPLHF. The nucleotide sequence is TGTGCCTGGAGTGTACGGGGGGGGGAAGCTTCACCCCTCCACTTT.